The table lists the clone carrying this TCR beta chain with a count of one. Antigen specificity is unknown. The data belong to a study of T cell responses to AZD1222 COVID-19 vaccine. Whole-study results and caveats: Nearly half of unique spike-specific TCRs reportedly avoided B.1.351 and B.1.1.7 mutated regions. With two AZD1222 doses given, Spike-specific TCR breadth and depth both rose.

Data came from immunoSEQ multiplex PCR; TCRdb stores just in-frame clones and leaves some out. The repertoire includes roughly 200,000 clones, just over 90% of them detected once, and roughly 4% sits in the top ten. V was pared by 3 bases and J by 4 bases, with 13 bases between. This CDR3 region has 15 residues. The V gene's germline CDR1 is SNHLY and CDR2 FYNNEI. The sequence came from an adult who received the MenACWY meningococcal vaccine as a control. The J gene is TRBJ2-1, the V gene TRBV2; D gene unclear. Sequences were derived from peripheral blood, sampled 28 days after the second dose of the MenACWY control vaccine. The DNA of the CDR3 is TGTGCCAGCAGTGATAGGCTCTTAGCTTACAATGAGCAGTTCTTC. The encoded protein is CASSDRLLAYNEQFF.